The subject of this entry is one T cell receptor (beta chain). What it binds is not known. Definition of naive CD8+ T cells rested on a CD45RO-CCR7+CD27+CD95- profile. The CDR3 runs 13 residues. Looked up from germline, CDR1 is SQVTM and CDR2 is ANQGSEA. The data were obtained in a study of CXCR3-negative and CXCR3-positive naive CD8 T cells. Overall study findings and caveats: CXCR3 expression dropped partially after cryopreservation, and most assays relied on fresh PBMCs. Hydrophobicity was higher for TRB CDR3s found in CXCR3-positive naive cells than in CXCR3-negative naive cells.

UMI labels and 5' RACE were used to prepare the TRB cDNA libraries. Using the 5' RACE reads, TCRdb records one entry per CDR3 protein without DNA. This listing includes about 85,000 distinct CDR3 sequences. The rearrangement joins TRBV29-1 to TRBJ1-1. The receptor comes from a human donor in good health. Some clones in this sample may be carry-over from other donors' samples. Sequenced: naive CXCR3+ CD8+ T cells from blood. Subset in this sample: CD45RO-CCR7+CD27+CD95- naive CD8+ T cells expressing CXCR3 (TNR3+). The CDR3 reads CSVVDTTTAEAFF.